One sample yielded the 31 T cell receptor beta chains listed below, sequenced in a study of CD8 T cells in ankylosing spondylitis. TCRdb recomputed calls from the 5' RACE reads with MiXCR, one row per CDR3 protein. Among 200,000 to 250,000 distinct CDR3 sequences listed, 10% to 13% were seen once. Sequencing input: blood, either unsorted or a sorted T cell fraction (not recorded which). These receptors were obtained from a male donor with ankylosing spondylitis or in good health (not recorded which).

This clonotype was observed at least ten times. The chain joins TRBV29-1 to TRBJ2-1; D remains unclear. Trimming cost V 6 bases and J 1 base, with 10 bases left between them. CDR1 is SQVTM and CDR2 is ANQGSEA in the germline V gene. The CDR3 totals 13 residues. For the CDR3, the DNA is TGCAGCGTAAAGGAGAAATCCTACAATGAGCAGTTCTTC. Amino acid sequence: CSVKEKSYNEQFF.

Only a few counts were recorded for this clonotype. V usage is TRBV20-1 and J usage is TRBJ2-7, with D perhaps matching TRBD2 (6 bases). CDR3 length equals 14 residues. V dropped 6 bases and J dropped 0 bases, with 15 bases sitting between them. CDR1 DFQATT and CDR2 SNEGSKA come from the germline V gene (reference sequence). CDR3 sequence (DNA): TGCAGTGCCAGGACTGCGGGGAGCTCCTACGAGCAGTACTTC. It encodes CSARTAGSSYEQYF.

This clonotype was picked up many times. This chain uses TRBV20-1 with TRBJ2-3, with unresolved D. The CDR3 is 11 amino acids. From germline, CDR1 is DFQATT and CDR2 SNEGSKA (reference sequence). The V and J ends lost 6 bases and 2 bases respectively, with 6 bases between them. CDR3 in DNA: TGCAGTGCGGCGGCCACAGATACGCAGTATTTT. Translated: CSAAATDTQYF.

There are a few counts of this clonotype. This rearrangement joins TRBV3-1 to TRBJ2-5; the D is unclear. Germline V gene data show CDR1 as LGHDT and CDR2 as YNNKEL (reference sequence). The CDR3 runs 15 residues. Trimming removed 1 base at V and 1 base at J, with 10 bases between. The CDR3, as DNA: TGTGCCAGCAGCCAAGTCTCCTCCTTCCAAGAGACCCAGTACTTC. This codes for CASSQVSSFQETQYF.

The chain recombines TRBV5-4 with TRBJ2-1; TRBD2 matches 7 bases. The germline CDR1 and CDR2 sequences are SGHNT and YYREEE (reference sequence). Losses at the gene ends were 2 bases for V and 7 bases for J; bases not matched to a gene: 9. This CDR3 is built from 15 residues. CDR3 in amino acids: CASSFARRGLNEQFF. The DNA of the CDR3 is TGTGCCAGCAGCTTTGCCCGGCGGGGGTTGAATGAGCAGTTCTTC.

This clonotype was counted a few times. This chain connects TRBV29-1 to TRBJ2-3; 7 bases map to TRBD2. This CDR3 spans 14 amino acids. Germline V gene sequence: CDR1 SQVTM, CDR2 ANQGSEA. J lost 0 bases, V lost 3 bases, and 3 bases had no gene match. The CDR3 spells CSVDRRESTDTQYF. The DNA of the CDR3 is TGCAGCGTTGACCGGCGGGAGAGCACAGATACGCAGTATTTT.

The chain uses TRBV7-8 and TRBJ2-1; D assignment may be TRBD1 or TRBD2 (6 bases each). V lost 1 base and J 8 bases, leaving 15 bases between the germline ends. The germline CDR1 and CDR2 sequences are SGHVS and FQNEAQ. CDR3 size: 15 residues. The CDR3: CASSLVGGPLDEQFF. CDR3 bases: TGTGCCAGCAGCTTAGTCGGGGGCCCTCTGGATGAGCAGTTCTTC.

The chain has TRBV12-3 or TRBV12-4 and TRBJ2-7; D is uncertain. Trimming left V 3 bases short and J 1 base short, with 10 bases between. The CDR3 length is 14 residues. The CDR3 sequence: CASSFSGPSYEQYF. CDR3 in DNA: TGTGCCAGCAGTTTTTCTGGTCCGTCCTACGAGCAGTACTTC.

V usage is TRBV20-1 and J usage is TRBJ2-3; D may be TRBD2 (6 bases). Germline CDR1 DFQATT, CDR2 SNEGSKA (reference sequence). Trimming pared 2 bases from V and 1 base from J, leaving 16 bases between. This CDR3 comprises 16 residues. DNA for the CDR3: TGCAGTGCTAGAATCCGGGGGAGCACGCGCACAGATACGCAGTATTTT. Protein product: CSARIRGSTRTDTQYF.

This clonotype was seen many times. CDR3 region: CASGEGAEAFF. CDR3 sequence (DNA): TGCGCCAGCGGAGAGGGGGCTGAAGCTTTCTTT. The chain uses TRBV5-1 and TRBJ1-1; tentative D call: TRBD1 (6 bases). The CDR3 consists of 11 residues. Per germline, CDR1 SGHRS and CDR2 YFSETQ. V was shortened by 7 bases and J by 6 bases, with 10 bases between the two germline ends. Looking up the rest from reference TRBV5-1 and TRBJ1-1 gives the full variable domain: KAGVTQTPRYLIKTRGQQVTLSCSPISGHRSVSWYQQTPGQGLQFLFEYFSETQRNKGNFPGRFSGRQFSNSRSEMNVSTLELGDSALYLCASGEGAEAFFGQGTRLTVV.

This clonotype was seen repeatedly, ten times or more. The gene calls are TRBV29-1 and TRBJ2-1, with 8 bases lining up with TRBD1. The V segment lost 4 bases and the J segment 7 bases; nucleotides outside the gene matches: 9. This CDR3 region has 14 residues. CDR1 is SQVTM and CDR2 is ANQGSEA in the germline V gene. In DNA, the CDR3 is TGCAGCGTTGTTAATCAGGACAGGGCAAATGAGCAGTTCTTC. As protein: CSVVNQDRANEQFF.

The table lists this clonotype with a few counts. This sequence joins TRBV7-9 and TRBJ2-3; TRBD2 agrees at 9 bases. V shed 4 bases and J 2 bases; nucleotides not matched to a gene: 10. CDR3 length: 17 amino acids. Germline-derived CDR1 and CDR2 are SEHNR and FQNEAQ (reference sequence). This CDR3 is CASSSLPSGENTDTQYF. Written as DNA, the CDR3 is TGTGCCAGCAGCTCCCTCCCTAGCGGGGAGAACACAGATACGCAGTATTTT.

In this sample, this clonotype turned up many times. The chain couples TRBV7-8 to TRBJ2-1; D possibly uses TRBD1 or TRBD2 (5 bases each). The CDR3 is 16 residues long. V lost 7 bases, J lost 0 bases, and 16 bases lay in between. Germline CDR1 reads SGHVS; CDR2 reads FQNEAQ. CDR3 DNA: TGTGCCAGCACCCAGGTGTGGGGGAGCTCCTACAATGAGCAGTTCTTC. Its protein is CASTQVWGSSYNEQFF.

Of note for this clonotype: The junction does not match germline at one end; this may be a read error. J is TRBJ1-5 and V is TRBV20-1, with a possible D match to TRBD1 (5 bases). The CDR3 totals 10 residues. From germline, CDR1 is DFQATT and CDR2 SNEGSKA (reference sequence). The CDR3 protein is CSAYDGGRIF. The DNA of the CDR3 is TGCAGTGCCTACGATGGGGGGAGAATATTT.

The rearrangement links TRBV7-9 to TRBJ2-2; maybe TRBD1 (5 bases). CDR3 length: 15 amino acids. Per germline, CDR1 SEHNR and CDR2 FQNEAQ (reference sequence). V gave up 5 bases and J gave up 1 base, with 11 bases separating them. CDR3 bases: TGTGCCAGCAGCCGTCAGGGCTGGAACACCGGGGAGCTGTTTTTT. It translates to CASSRQGWNTGELFF.

The chain employs TRBV11-2 and TRBJ1-3; D gene unclear. The CDR3 spans 15 residues. The V end lost 6 bases, the J end lost 0 bases, and 12 bases lay between the germline ends. Germline values: CDR1 SGHAT, CDR2 FQNNGV. The CDR3 sequence is CASSRTGSSGNTIYF. The DNA of the CDR3 is TGTGCCAGCAGTCGGACGGGAAGCTCTGGAAACACCATATATTTT.

The chain combines TRBV6-5 with TRBJ1-2, with TRBD1 matching over 8 bases. Germline V lookup: CDR1 MNHEY, CDR2 SVGAGI. This CDR3 region has 15 residues. The V gene end was trimmed by 0 bases and the J gene end by 4 bases; junction bases not matched to a gene: 4. CDR3 region: CASSYSGTGAYGYTF. The CDR3 DNA follows: TGTGCCAGCAGTTACTCGGGGACAGGCGCCTATGGCTACACCTTC.

This clonotype has a handful of counts. V gene TRBV9 combines with J gene TRBJ2-5; 10 positions agree with TRBD1. Germline loops: CDR1 SGDLS, CDR2 YYNGEE. V dropped 1 base and J dropped 4; count of bases not matched to a gene: 4. There are 15 residues in the CDR3. The CDR3 spells CASSVRDRGLETQYF. CDR3 coding DNA: TGTGCCAGCAGCGTAAGGGACAGGGGACTAGAGACCCAGTACTTC.

The chain is built from TRBV28 and TRBJ2-1, with D possibly TRBD2 on 7 matching bases. The CDR3 is 16 amino acids. From germline, CDR1 is MDHEN and CDR2 SYDVKM. The V and J ends lost 7 bases and 3 bases respectively, with 19 bases between them. The CDR3 region has the DNA TGTGCCAGCAACAAGGGGGGCGGGGGTAACTACAATGAGCAGTTCTTC. This gives the protein CASNKGGGGNYNEQFF. Variable domain in full (rest from reference TRBV28 and TRBJ2-1): DVKVTQSSRYLVKRTGEKVFLECVQDMDHENMFWYRQDPGLGLRLIYFSYDVKMKEKGDIPEGYSVSREKKERFSLILESASTNQTSMYLCASNKGGGGNYNEQFFGPGTRLTVL.

This clonotype was detected many times. The chain links TRBV27 to TRBJ1-5; D gene uncertain. The CDR3 extends over 13 amino acids. Per the germline V gene, CDR1 is MNHEY and CDR2 is SMNVEV (reference sequence). V shed 6 bases and J shed 1 base, with 7 bases lying between them. CDR3: CASRVNSNQPQHF. DNA for the CDR3: TGTGCCAGCAGGGTCAACAGCAATCAGCCCCAGCATTTT.

This clonotype was seen only a few times. The V and J genes are TRBV20-1 and TRBJ2-7; the D is unclear. CDR3 length: 14 residues. V was pared by 1 base and J by 6 bases, with 16 bases between. CDR1 is DFQATT, CDR2 SNEGSKA, per germline (reference sequence). The CDR3 loop is CSARAAPFLSEQYF. Here the CDR3 DNA reads TGCAGTGCTAGAGCGGCCCCATTCCTGAGCGAGCAGTACTTC.

This clonotype has at least ten counts. V gene TRBV12-3 or TRBV12-4 combines with J gene TRBJ1-1; D is undetermined. CDR3 length: 10 amino acids. V gave up 6 bases and J gave up 11 bases, with 10 bases separating them. This CDR3 reads CASSDRRAFF. DNA of the CDR3: TGTGCCAGCAGCGACCGGAGGGCTTTCTTT.

This clonotype has just a few counts. The chain couples TRBV20-1 to TRBJ1-6; no definite D call. Between the trimmed V and J ends, which lost 3 bases and 13 bases, there was a span of 10 bases. CDR3 length: 11 residues. Germline V gene sequence: CDR1 DFQATT, CDR2 SNEGSKA (reference sequence). This CDR3 is CSARGLGPLHF. The CDR3 nucleotides read TGCAGTGCTAGGGGCCTAGGGCCCCTCCACTTT.

This clonotype was recorded at least ten times. V usage is TRBV12-3 or TRBV12-4 and J usage is TRBJ1-2; 7 nucleotides align to TRBD1. The trim removed 6 bases at V and 0 bases at J, leaving 10 bases unmatched. The CDR3 covers 16 residues. CDR3 protein: CASRPRQGNSNYGYTF. CDR3 DNA sequence: TGTGCCAGCAGACCACGACAGGGTAATTCTAACTATGGCTACACCTTC.

Many counts were recorded for this clonotype. The chain joins TRBV12-3 or TRBV12-4 to TRBJ1-5; D possibly corresponds to TRBD1 (5 bases). The CDR3 has 13 residues. Between the trimmed V and J ends, which lost 6 bases and 1 base, there was a span of 7 bases. The chain's CDR3 is CASRGRSNQPQHF. Here the CDR3 DNA reads TGTGCCAGCAGGGGGCGAAGCAATCAGCCCCAGCATTTT.

There are many counts of this clonotype. The V call is TRBV30, the J call TRBJ1-1, with no clear D. Germline V lookup: CDR1 GTSNPN, CDR2 SVGIG (reference sequence). Trimming cost V 2 bases and J 1 base, with 8 bases left between them. The CDR3 sequence is 13 residues long. DNA of the CDR3: TGTGCCTGGAGTAATGGCGGGAACACTGAAGCTTTCTTT. Translating gives CAWSNGGNTEAFF.

The chain employs TRBV18 and TRBJ1-1; D is ambiguous. The CDR3 totals 15 residues. Germline CDR1 and CDR2: KGHSH and LQKENI. The V end lost 0 bases, the J end lost 2 bases, and 10 bases lay between the germline ends. Here the CDR3 reads CASSPPVGANTEAFF. CDR3 nucleotide sequence: TGTGCCAGCTCACCACCGGTCGGCGCAAACACTGAAGCTTTCTTT.

The genes are TRBV5-1 and TRBJ2-1; 8 bases match TRBD2. CDR3 length: 15 amino acids. V lost 2 bases and J lost 3; bases outside the gene matches: 4. Germline CDR1 reads SGHRS; CDR2 reads YFSETQ. The CDR3 protein is CASSFSAGGYNEQFF. In DNA, the CDR3 is TGCGCCAGCAGCTTCTCGGCGGGGGGCTACAATGAGCAGTTCTTC.

A few counts support this clonotype. This chain connects TRBV7-6 to TRBJ2-5; D is perhaps TRBD2 (6 bases). Trimming shortened V by 3 bases and J by 9 bases, and 14 bases separated the two germline ends. CDR3 length equals 13 residues. Per the germline V gene, CDR1 is SGHVS and CDR2 is FNYEAQ. CDR3 in amino acids: CASSLGGAMAQYF. Written as DNA, the CDR3 is TGTGCCAGCAGCTTGGGCGGGGCCATGGCCCAGTACTTC. Using reference TRBV7-6 and TRBJ2-5 for the parts outside the CDR3, the full variable domain is GAGVSQSPRYKVTKRGQDVALRCDPISGHVSLYWYRQALGQGPEFLTYFNYEAQQDKSGLPNDRFSAERPEGSISTLTIQRTEQRDSAMYRCASSLGGAMAQYFGPGTRLLVL.

Comments on this clonotype: A much larger clone differs from this one at a single base, so this may be a read error. A read error is likely, as this CDR3 ends without the conserved phenylalanine or tryptophan. V gene TRBV12-3 or TRBV12-4 combines with J gene TRBJ1-1; 9 positions agree with TRBD1. The CDR3 is 13 amino acids. Trimming removed 7 bases from V and 4 bases from J; junction bases left unmatched: 4. The CDR3 DNA reads TGTGCCAGCACCCGGACAGGGGTCACTGAAGCTTTCCTT. Its translation is CASTRTGVTEAFL.

This clonotype was observed many times. The chain joins TRBV28 to TRBJ1-3; D is unresolved. There are 12 residues in the CDR3. CDR1 is MDHEN, CDR2 SYDVKM, per germline. Trimming took 8 bases from V and 0 from J, leaving 5 bases between them. The CDR3 sequence: CASCLSGNTIYF. In DNA form, the CDR3 reads TGTGCCAGCTGCCTCTCTGGAAACACCATATATTTT.